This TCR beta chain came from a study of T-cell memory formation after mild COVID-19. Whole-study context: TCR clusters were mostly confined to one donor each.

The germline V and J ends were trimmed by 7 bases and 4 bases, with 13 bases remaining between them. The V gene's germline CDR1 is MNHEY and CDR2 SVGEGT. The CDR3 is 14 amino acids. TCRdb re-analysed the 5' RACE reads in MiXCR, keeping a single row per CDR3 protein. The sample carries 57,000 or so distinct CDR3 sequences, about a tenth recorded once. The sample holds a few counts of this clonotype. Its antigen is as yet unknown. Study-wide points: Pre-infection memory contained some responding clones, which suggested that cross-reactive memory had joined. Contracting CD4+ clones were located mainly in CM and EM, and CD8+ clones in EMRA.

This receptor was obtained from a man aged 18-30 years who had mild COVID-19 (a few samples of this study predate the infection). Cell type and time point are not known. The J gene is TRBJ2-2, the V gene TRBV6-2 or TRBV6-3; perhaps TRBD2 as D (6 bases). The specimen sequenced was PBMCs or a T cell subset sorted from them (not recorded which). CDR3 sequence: CASITGEFTGELFF. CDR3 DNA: TGTGCCAGCATCACGGGAGAATTCACCGGGGAGCTGTTTTTT.